This T cell receptor beta chain appears in the sequencing data of a study of blood T cell repertoires in COVID-19. Germline values: CDR1 LNHNV, CDR2 YYDKDF (reference sequence). The CDR3 covers 15 residues. Trimming removed 2 bases from V and 4 bases from J, with 14 bases in between. In the authors' workflow: It was from reference gene primer amplification that nucleated cell counts were estimated. This table comes from immunoSEQ multiplex PCR, and its TCRdb copy is limited to in-frame clones, with some not included. V, J and clone size are taken as reported in that table, and D and trimming were inferred from the DNA itself. This table holds tens of thousands of clones, about four fifths found once.

The sample was peripheral blood. The sequence was obtained from a man aged 50-60 years with acute or convalescent COVID-19. J is TRBJ1-1 and V is TRBV15; unclear D gene. The CDR3 DNA is TGTGCCACCAGCAGAACTAACGAGGGAAGCACTGAAGCTTTCTTT. Its protein is CATSRTNEGSTEAFF.